This T cell receptor (beta chain) derives from a study of blood T cell repertoires in COVID-19. Germline values: CDR1 MDHEN, CDR2 SYDVKM. CDR3 length: 12 amino acids. Trimming took 7 bases from V and 5 from J; bases not matched to a gene: 3. The data were produced by immunoSEQ multiplex PCR, yet TCRdb's version contains in-frame clones alone and is incomplete. This sample has about 400,000 clones, with 70% to 90% found just once. The TCR was taken from a woman between 18 and 29 years old with acute COVID-19. The chain is built from TRBV28 and TRBJ1-1, with 8 positions matching TRBD1. The specimen sequenced was PBMCs or T cells enriched from blood (not recorded which). In DNA, the CDR3 is TGTGCCAGCACCAGGGGGCTGACTGAAGCTTTCTTT. Amino acid sequence: CASTRGLTEAFF. Using reference TRBV28 and TRBJ1-1 for the parts outside the CDR3, the full variable domain is DVKVTQSSRYLVKRTGEKVFLECVQDMDHENMFWYRQDPGLGLRLIYFSYDVKMKEKGDIPEGYSVSREKKERFSLILESASTNQTSMYLCASTRGLTEAFFGQGTRLTVV.